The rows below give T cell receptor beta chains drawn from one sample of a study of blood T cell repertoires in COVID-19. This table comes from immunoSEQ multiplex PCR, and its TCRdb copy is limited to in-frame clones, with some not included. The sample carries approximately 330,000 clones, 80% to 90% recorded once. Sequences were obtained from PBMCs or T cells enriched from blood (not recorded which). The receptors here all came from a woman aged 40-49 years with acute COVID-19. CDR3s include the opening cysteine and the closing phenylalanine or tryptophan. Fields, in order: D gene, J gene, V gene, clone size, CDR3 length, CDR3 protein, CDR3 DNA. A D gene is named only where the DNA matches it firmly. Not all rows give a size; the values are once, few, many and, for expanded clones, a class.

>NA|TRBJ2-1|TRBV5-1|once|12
CASSISYNEQFF
TGCGCCAGCAGTATCAGCTACAATGAGCAGTTCTTC
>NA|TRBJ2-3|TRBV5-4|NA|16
CASSNDGGFSTDTQYF
TGTGCCAGCAGCAACGACGGGGGATTTAGCACAGATACGCAGTATTTT
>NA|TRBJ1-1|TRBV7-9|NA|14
CASSLYTGITEAFF
TGTGCCAGCAGCTTATACACAGGGATAACTGAAGCTTTCTTT
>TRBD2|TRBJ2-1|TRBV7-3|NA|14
CASSSGRGDNEQFF
TGTGCCAGCAGCTCCGGACGGGGGGACAATGAGCAGTTCTTC
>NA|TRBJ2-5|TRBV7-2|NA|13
CASSSGDRRTQYF
TGTGCCAGCAGCTCAGGGGATCGGCGGACCCAGTACTTC
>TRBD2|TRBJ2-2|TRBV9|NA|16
CASSVRTSGHTGELFF
TGTGCCAGCAGCGTTAGGACTAGCGGGCACACCGGGGAGCTGTTTTTT
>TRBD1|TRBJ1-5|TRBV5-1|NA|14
CASSLGAGGQPQHF
TGCGCCAGCAGTTTGGGAGCAGGGGGTCAGCCCCAGCATTTT
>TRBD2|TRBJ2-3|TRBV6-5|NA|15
CASSRGTSGSTPGYF
TGTGCCAGCAGTCGTGGGACTAGCGGGAGTACACCTGGGTATTTT
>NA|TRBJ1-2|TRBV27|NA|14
CASSHLEGNYGYTF
TGTGCCAGCAGTCACCTAGAGGGTAACTATGGCTACACCTTC
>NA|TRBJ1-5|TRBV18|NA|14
CASSPGSRDQPQHF
TGTGCCAGCTCACCGGGTTCCCGGGATCAGCCCCAGCATTTT
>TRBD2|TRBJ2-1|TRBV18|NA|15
CASSQRTSEYNEQFF
TGTGCCAGCTCACAACGGACTAGCGAGTACAATGAGCAGTTCTTC
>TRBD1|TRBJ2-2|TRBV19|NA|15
CASARDREYAGELFF
TGTGCCAGTGCTAGGGACAGGGAGTACGCCGGGGAGCTGTTTTTT
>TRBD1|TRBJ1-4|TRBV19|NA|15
CASSQGGKRNEKLFF
TGTGCCAGTAGTCAGGGGGGAAAGCGAAATGAAAAACTGTTTTTT
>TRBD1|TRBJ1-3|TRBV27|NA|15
CASSPQGVGGNTIYF
TGTGCCAGCAGTCCCCAGGGGGTCGGTGGAAACACCATATATTTT
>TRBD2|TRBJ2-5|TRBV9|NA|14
CASSASGGQETQYF
TGTGCCAGCAGCGCGAGCGGGGGCCAAGAGACCCAGTACTTC
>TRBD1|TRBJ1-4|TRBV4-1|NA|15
CASSLTDRKGEKLFF
TGCGCCAGCAGCTTAACGGACAGGAAGGGGGAAAAACTGTTTTTT
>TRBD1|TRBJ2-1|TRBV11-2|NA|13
CASSLDRNNEQFF
TGTGCCAGCAGCCTGGACAGGAACAATGAGCAGTTCTTC
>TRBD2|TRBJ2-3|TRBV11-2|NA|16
CASSSIAGGPTDTQYF
TGTGCCAGCAGCTCAATAGCGGGGGGGCCCACAGATACGCAGTATTTT
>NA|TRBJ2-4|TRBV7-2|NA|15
CASSLASGTGDIQYF
TGTGCCAGCAGCTTAGCCTCCGGGACGGGGGACATTCAGTACTTC
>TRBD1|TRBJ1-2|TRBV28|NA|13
CASSPGQGGGYTF
TGTGCCAGCAGCCCCGGACAGGGCGGAGGCTACACCTTC
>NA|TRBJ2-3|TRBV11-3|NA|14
CASSLEARTDTQYF
TGTGCCAGCAGCTTAGAGGCCCGCACAGATACGCAGTATTTT
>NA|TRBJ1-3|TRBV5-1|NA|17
CASSLGGTVSSGNTIYF
TGCGCCAGCAGCTTGGGAGGAACGGTGAGCTCTGGAAACACCATATATTTT
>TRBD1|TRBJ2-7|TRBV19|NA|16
CASSGVRDRPSYEQYF
TGTGCCAGTAGTGGTGTCCGGGACAGACCATCCTACGAGCAGTACTTC
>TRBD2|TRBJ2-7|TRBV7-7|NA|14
CASKAGVDSHEQYF
TGTGCTAGCAAAGCGGGAGTAGATAGCCACGAGCAGTACTTC
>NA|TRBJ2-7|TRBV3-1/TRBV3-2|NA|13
CASSQDRGREQYF
TGTGCCAGCAGCCAAGATCGGGGTCGCGAGCAGTACTTC
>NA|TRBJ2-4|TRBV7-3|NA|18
CASSLAGNRELAKNIQYF
TGTGCCAGCAGCTTAGCCGGGAACAGGGAATTAGCCAAAAACATTCAGTACTTC
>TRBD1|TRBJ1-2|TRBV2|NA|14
CASSSQRQGAGYTF
TGTGCCAGCAGCTCCCAGCGACAGGGAGCCGGCTACACCTTC
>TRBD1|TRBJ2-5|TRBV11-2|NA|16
CASRKPGQVPEGTQYF
TGTGCCAGCAGAAAACCGGGACAGGTGCCAGAGGGGACCCAGTACTTC
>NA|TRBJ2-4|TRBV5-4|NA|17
CASSLAQGVQGENIQYF
TGTGCCAGCAGCTTGGCGCAGGGTGTGCAGGGCGAAAACATTCAGTACTTC
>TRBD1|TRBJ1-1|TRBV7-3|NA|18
CASSLTPRDRGRGTEAFF
TGTGCCAGCAGCTTAACGCCCCGGGACAGGGGAAGAGGGACTGAAGCTTTCTTT
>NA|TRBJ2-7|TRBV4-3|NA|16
CASSQDRSDRGYEQYF
TGCGCCAGCAGCCAAGACCGTTCGGACAGAGGCTACGAGCAGTACTTC
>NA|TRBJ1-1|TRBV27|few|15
CASSLSNGVDTEAFF
TGTGCCAGCAGTTTATCGAACGGGGTGGACACTGAAGCTTTCTTT
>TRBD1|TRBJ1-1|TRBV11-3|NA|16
CASSLDRGQGSTEAFF
TGTGCCAGCAGCTTAGATAGGGGACAGGGTTCCACTGAAGCTTTCTTT
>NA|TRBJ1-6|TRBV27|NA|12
CASKTGDSPLHF
TGTGCCAGCAAGACGGGGGATTCACCCCTCCACTTT
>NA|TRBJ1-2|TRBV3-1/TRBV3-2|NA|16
CASSQWDRQLIYGYTF
TGTGCCAGCAGCCAATGGGATCGACAGCTTATCTATGGCTACACCTTC
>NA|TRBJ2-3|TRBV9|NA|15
CASSVLPRYTDTQYF
TGTGCCAGCAGCGTACTCCCCAGATACACAGATACGCAGTATTTT
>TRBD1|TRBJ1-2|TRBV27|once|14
CASSPAGTGYGYTF
TGTGCCAGCAGCCCCGCCGGGACAGGCTATGGCTACACCTTC
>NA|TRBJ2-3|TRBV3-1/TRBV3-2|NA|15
CASSQNGEGGDTQYF
TGTGCCAGCAGCCAGAATGGGGAGGGGGGGGATACGCAGTATTTT
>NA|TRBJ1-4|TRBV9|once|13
CASSVNPDEKLFF
TGTGCCAGCAGCGTAAACCCGGATGAAAAACTGTTTTTT
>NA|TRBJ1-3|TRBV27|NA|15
CASSPDHSSGNTIYF
TGTGCCAGCAGTCCCGACCACAGCTCCGGAAACACCATATATTTT
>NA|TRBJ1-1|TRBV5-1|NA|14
CASSPRTRNTEAFF
TGCGCCAGCAGCCCCCGTACTAGGAACACTGAAGCTTTCTTT
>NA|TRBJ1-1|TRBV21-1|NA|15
CASRGQGATNTEAFF
TGTGCCAGCAGGGGACAGGGGGCGACAAACACTGAAGCTTTCTTT
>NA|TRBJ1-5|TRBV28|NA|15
CASSLNGGGNQPQHF
TGTGCCAGCAGTTTGAATGGGGGCGGCAATCAGCCCCAGCATTTT
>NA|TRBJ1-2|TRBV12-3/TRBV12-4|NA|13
CASSLIGVSGYTF
TGTGCCAGCAGTTTAATAGGGGTTTCTGGCTACACCTTC
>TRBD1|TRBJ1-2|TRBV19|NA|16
CASSTRTGAFYYGYTF
TGTGCCAGTAGTACACGGACAGGGGCCTTTTACTATGGCTACACCTTC
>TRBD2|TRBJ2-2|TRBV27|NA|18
CASSPGLAGGRGTGELFF
TGTGCCAGCAGTCCGGGACTAGCGGGAGGGCGAGGCACCGGGGAGCTGTTTTTT
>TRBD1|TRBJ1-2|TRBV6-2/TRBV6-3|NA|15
CASSYTQGQGRGYTF
TGTGCCAGCAGTTACACTCAGGGACAGGGACGTGGCTACACCTTC
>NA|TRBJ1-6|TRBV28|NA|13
CAIRSSYNSPLHF
TGTGCCATTAGGAGCTCCTATAATTCACCCCTCCACTTT
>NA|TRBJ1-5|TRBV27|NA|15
CASSPRGSGNQPQHF
TGTGCCAGCAGTCCCCGGGGGTCAGGGAATCAGCCCCAGCATTTT
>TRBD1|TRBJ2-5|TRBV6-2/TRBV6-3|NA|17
CASSYSLDRGFQETQYF
TGTGCCAGCAGTTACTCGTTGGACAGGGGCTTCCAAGAGACCCAGTACTTC
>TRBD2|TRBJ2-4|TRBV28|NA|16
CASSLGTSGRGNIQYF
TGTGCCAGCAGTTTAGGGACTAGCGGGAGAGGGAACATTCAGTACTTC
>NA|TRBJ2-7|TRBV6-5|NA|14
CASRPHSLAYEQYF
TGTGCCAGCAGGCCGCATAGCCTTGCCTACGAGCAGTACTTC
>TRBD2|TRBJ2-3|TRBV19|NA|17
CASSINRAGGTTDTQYF
TGTGCCAGTAGTATCAACCGAGCGGGAGGGACCACAGATACGCAGTATTTT
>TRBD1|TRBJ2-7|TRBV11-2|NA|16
CASSLTGRQGAYEQYF
TGTGCCAGCAGCCTTACCGGCCGTCAGGGGGCCTACGAGCAGTACTTC
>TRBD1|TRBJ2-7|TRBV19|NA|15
CASSIFGTGGGEQYF
TGTGCCAGTAGTATATTTGGGACAGGGGGAGGCGAGCAGTACTTC
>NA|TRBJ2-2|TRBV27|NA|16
CASSYLGQTNPGELFF
TGTGCCAGCAGTTACCTGGGGCAGACCAACCCCGGGGAGCTGTTTTTT
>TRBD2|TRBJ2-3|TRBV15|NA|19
CATSRRTSAKITSTDTQYF
TGTGCCACCAGCAGGCGGACTAGCGCTAAAATAACTAGCACAGATACGCAGTATTTT
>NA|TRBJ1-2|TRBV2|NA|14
CASSPGRQAGGNTF
TGTGCCAGCAGCCCTGGACGACAGGCTGGGGGTAACACCTTC
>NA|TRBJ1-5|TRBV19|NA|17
CASSIDRLRGSNQPQHF
TGTGCCAGTAGTATAGATCGTCTCAGGGGAAGCAATCAGCCCCAGCATTTT